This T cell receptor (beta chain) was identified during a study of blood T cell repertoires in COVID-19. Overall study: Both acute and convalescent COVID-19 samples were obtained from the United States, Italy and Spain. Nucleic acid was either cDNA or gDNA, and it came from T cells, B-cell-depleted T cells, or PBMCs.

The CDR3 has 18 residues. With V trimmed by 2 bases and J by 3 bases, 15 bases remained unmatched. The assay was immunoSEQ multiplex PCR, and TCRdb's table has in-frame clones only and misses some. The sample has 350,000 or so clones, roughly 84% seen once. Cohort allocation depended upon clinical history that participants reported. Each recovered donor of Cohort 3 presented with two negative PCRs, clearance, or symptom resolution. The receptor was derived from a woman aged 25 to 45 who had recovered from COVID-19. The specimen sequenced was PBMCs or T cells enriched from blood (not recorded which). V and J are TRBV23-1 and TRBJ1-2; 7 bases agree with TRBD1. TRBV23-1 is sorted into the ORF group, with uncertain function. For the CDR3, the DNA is TGCGCCAGCAGTCAACTGCAATTTTTACAGGGGCTGGACTATGGCTACACCTTC. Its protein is CASSQLQFLQGLDYGYTF.